This T cell receptor (beta chain) was documented in a study of a mutant IDH1 vaccine in newly diagnosed glioma. Sequenced by immunoSEQ multiplex PCR; TCRdb stores in-frame clones only, minus some. The sample has about 68,000 clones; 79% are singletons. Time point denoted: baseline, week 1 (first vaccination visit). Treatment indicated: pre-vaccination baseline after standard-of-care therapy. CDR1 SGHVS and CDR2 FQNEAQ come from the germline V gene. CDR3 length: 15 residues. The junction had 11 bases not matched to a gene; V was cut back by 6 bases and J by 8 bases. The sequenced sample was PBMCs, obtained from a glioma patient treated with radiotherapy, temozolomide or both. V gene TRBV7-8 combines with J gene TRBJ1-2, with 11 bases aligning to TRBD1. The sequence was obtained from a man in his fifties or sixties with glioma. Written as DNA, the CDR3 is TGTGCCAGCAGTCAGACCCGGACAGGGGGCGGAGGCTACACCTTC. Protein: CASSQTRTGGGGYTF.